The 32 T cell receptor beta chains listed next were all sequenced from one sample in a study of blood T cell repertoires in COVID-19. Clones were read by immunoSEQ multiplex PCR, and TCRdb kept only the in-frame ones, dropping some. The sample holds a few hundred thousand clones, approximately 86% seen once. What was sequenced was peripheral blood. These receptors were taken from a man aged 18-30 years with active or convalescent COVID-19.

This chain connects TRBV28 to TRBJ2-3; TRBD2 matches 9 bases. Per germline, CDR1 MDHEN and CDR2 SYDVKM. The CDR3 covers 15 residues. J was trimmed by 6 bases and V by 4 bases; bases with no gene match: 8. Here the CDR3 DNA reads TGTGCCAGCAGTTCCCGTTCTAGCGGGATGGATACGCAGTATTTT. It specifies CASSSRSSGMDTQYF.

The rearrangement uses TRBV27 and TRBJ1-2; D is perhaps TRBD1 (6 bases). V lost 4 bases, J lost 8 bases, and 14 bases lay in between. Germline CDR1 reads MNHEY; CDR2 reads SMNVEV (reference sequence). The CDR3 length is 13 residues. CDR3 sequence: CASSSTTGWGYTF. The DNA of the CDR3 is TGTGCCAGCAGTTCTACAACAGGGTGGGGCTACACCTTC.

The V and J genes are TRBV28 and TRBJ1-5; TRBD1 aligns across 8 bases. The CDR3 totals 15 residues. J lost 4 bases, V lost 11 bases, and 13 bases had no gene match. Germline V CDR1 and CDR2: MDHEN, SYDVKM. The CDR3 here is CAHNRGGDPNQPQHF. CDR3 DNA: TGTGCCCATAACAGGGGGGGTGATCCGAATCAGCCCCAGCATTTT.

In DNA form, the CDR3 reads TGTGCCATAGATGGGGGCTCAGCCTACGAGCAGTACTTC. Translation: CAIDGGSAYEQYF. V is TRBV25-1 and J is TRBJ2-7, with D perhaps TRBD1 (6 bases). CDR1 is MGHDK and CDR2 is SYGVNS in the germline V gene. Trimming pared 10 bases from V and 2 bases from J, leaving 15 bases between. This CDR3 is built from 13 residues.

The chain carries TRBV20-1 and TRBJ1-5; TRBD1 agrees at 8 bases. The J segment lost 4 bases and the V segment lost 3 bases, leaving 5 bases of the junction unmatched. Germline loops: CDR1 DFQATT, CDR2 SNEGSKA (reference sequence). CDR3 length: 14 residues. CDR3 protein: CSASGTGGNQPQHF. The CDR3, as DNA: TGCAGTGCTAGTGGCACAGGGGGAAATCAGCCCCAGCATTTT.

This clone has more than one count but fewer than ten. CDR3 sequence: CASSWVRRHTEAFF. CDR3 in DNA: TGTGCCAGCAGTTGGGTACGGCGGCACACTGAAGCTTTCTTT. The chain has TRBV28 and TRBJ1-1; D is undetermined. Trimming removed 4 bases from V and 3 bases from J, with 12 bases in between. Germline assignment: CDR1 MDHEN and CDR2 SYDVKM. This CDR3 region has 14 residues.

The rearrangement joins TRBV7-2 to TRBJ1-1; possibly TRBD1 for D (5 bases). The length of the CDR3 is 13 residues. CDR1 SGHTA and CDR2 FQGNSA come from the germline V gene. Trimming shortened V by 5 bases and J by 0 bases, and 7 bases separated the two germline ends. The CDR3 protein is CASSAQVNTEAFF. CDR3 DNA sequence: TGTGCCAGCAGCGCACAGGTGAACACTGAAGCTTTCTTT.

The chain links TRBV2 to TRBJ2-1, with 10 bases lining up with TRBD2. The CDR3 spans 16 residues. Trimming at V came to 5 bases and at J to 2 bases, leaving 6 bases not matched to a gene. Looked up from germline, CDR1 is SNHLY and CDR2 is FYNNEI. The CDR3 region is CASSPDSGRPYNEQFF. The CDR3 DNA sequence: TGTGCCAGCAGTCCAGATAGCGGGAGGCCCTACAATGAGCAGTTCTTC.

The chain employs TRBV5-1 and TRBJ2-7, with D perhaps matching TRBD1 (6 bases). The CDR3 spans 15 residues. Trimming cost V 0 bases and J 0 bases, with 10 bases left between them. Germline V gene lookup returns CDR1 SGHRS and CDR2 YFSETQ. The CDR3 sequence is CASSLVLDSSYEQYF. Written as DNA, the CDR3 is TGCGCCAGCAGCTTGGTTCTGGACAGCTCCTACGAGCAGTACTTC.

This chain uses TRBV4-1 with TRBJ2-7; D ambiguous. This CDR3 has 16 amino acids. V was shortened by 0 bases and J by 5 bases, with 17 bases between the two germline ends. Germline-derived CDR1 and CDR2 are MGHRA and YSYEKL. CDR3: CASSQDIMYSGDEQYF. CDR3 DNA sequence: TGCGCCAGCAGCCAAGATATAATGTATTCGGGTGACGAGCAGTACTTC.

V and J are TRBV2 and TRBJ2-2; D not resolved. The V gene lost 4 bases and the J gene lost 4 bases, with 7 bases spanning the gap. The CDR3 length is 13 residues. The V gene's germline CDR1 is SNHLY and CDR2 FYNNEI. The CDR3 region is CASSGQLTGELFF. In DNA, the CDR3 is TGTGCCAGCAGTGGACAACTCACCGGGGAGCTGTTTTTT. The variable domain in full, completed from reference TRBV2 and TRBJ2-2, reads EPEVTQTPSHQVTQMGQEVILRCVPISNHLYFYWYRQILGQKVEFLVSFYNNEISEKSEIFDDQFSVERPDGSNFTLKIRSTKLEDSAMYFCASSGQLTGELFFGEGSRLTVL.

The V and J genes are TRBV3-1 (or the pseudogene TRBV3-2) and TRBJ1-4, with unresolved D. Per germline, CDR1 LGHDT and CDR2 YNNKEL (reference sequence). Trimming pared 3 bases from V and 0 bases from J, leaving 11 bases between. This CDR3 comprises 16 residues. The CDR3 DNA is TGTGCCAGCAGCCAGCGGGCCCGCGCAACTAATGAAAAACTGTTTTTT. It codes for CASSQRARATNEKLFF.

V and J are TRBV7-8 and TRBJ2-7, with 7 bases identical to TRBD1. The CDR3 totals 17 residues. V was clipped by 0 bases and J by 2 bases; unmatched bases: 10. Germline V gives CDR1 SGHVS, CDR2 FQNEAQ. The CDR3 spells CASSLASQGVLPYEQYF. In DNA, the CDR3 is TGTGCCAGCAGCTTAGCAAGCCAGGGGGTCTTACCCTACGAGCAGTACTTC.

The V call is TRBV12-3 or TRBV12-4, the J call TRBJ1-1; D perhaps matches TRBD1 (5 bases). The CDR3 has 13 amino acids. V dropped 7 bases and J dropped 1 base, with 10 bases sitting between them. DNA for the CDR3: TGTGCCAGCACCGACACAGGGAACACTGAAGCTTTCTTT. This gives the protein CASTDTGNTEAFF.

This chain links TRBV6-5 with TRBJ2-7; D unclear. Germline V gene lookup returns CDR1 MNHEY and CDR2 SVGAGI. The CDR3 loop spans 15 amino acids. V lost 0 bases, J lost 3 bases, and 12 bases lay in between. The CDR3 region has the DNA TGTGCCAGCAGTTACTCGAGGCAAACTAACTACGAGCAGTACTTC. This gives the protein CASSYSRQTNYEQYF.

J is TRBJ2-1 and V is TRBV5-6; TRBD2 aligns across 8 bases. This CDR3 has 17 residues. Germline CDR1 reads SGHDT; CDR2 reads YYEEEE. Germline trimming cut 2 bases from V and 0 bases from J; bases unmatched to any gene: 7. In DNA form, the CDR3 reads TGTGCCAGCAGCTTTCGTAGCGGGGCCCTCTCCTACAATGAGCAGTTCTTC. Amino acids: CASSFRSGALSYNEQFF.

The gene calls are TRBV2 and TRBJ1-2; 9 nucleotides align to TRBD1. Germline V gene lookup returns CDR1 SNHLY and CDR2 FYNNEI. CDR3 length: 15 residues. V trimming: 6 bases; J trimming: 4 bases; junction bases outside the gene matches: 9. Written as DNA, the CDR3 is TGTGCCAGCAGCGCGGACAGGGGAGATGTCTATGGCTACACCTTC. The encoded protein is CASSADRGDVYGYTF. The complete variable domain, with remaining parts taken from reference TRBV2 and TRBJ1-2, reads EPEVTQTPSHQVTQMGQEVILRCVPISNHLYFYWYRQILGQKVEFLVSFYNNEISEKSEIFDDQFSVERPDGSNFTLKIRSTKLEDSAMYFCASSADRGDVYGYTFGSGTRLTVV.

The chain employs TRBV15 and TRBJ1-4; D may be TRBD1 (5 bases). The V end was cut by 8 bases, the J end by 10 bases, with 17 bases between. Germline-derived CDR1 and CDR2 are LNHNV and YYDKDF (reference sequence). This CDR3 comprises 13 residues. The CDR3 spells CATSWQGLGKLFF. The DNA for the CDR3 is TGTGCCACCTCATGGCAGGGCTTAGGAAAACTGTTTTTT.

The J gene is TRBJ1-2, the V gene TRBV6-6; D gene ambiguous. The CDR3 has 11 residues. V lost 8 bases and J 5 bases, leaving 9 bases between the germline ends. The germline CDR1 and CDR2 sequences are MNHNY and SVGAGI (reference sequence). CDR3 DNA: TGTGCCAGCGGGGAGAGATATGGCTACACCTTC. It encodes CASGERYGYTF.

The CDR3 region is CASSFRAGGRTDTQYF. DNA of the CDR3: TGTGCCAGCAGCTTTCGCGCGGGGGGCCGCACAGATACGCAGTATTTT. The rearrangement links TRBV5-4 to TRBJ2-3; 8 positions agree with TRBD2. The V gene end was trimmed by 2 bases and the J gene end by 1 base; junction bases not matched to a gene: 6. Germline-derived CDR1 and CDR2 are SGHNT and YYREEE (reference sequence). The CDR3 has 16 residues.

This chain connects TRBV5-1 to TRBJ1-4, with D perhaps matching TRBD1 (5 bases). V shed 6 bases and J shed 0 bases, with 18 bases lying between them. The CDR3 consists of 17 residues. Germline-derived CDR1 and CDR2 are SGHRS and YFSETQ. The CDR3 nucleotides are TGCGCCAGCAAAGATCCGACAGAATCTACAACTAATGAAAAACTGTTTTTT. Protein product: CASKDPTESTTNEKLFF.

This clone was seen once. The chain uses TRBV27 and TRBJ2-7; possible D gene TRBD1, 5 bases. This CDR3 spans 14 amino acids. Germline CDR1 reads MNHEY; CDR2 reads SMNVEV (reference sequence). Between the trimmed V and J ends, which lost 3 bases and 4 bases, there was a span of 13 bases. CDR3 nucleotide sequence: TGTGCCAGCAGTTTCCAGGGATTCGGGTACGAGCAGTACTTC. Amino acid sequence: CASSFQGFGYEQYF.

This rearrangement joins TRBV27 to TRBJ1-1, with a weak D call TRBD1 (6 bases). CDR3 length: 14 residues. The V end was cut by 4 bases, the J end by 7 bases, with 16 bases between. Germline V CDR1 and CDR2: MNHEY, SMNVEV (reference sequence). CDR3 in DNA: TGTGCCAGCAGTTCGATACCCGGGGACATTGAAGCTTTCTTT. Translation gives CASSSIPGDIEAFF.

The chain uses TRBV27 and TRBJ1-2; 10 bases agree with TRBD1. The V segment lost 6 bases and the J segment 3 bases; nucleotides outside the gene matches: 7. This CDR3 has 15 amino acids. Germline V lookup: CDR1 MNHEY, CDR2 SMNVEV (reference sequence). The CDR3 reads CASRIMTGGDYGYTF. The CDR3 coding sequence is TGTGCCAGCAGGATAATGACAGGGGGCGACTATGGCTACACCTTC.

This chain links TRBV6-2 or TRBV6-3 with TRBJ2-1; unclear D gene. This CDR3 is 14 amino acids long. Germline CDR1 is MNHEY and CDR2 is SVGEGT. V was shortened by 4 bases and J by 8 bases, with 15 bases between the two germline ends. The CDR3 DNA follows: TGTGCCAGCAGTTCTCCTTCTTTTGGAGATGAGCAGTTCTTC. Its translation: CASSSPSFGDEQFF.

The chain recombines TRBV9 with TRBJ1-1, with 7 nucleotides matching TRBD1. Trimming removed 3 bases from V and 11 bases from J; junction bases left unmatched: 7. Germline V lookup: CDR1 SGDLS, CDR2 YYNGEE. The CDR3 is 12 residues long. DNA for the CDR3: TGTGCCAGCAGCGCAGGGGGTATAGGGGCTTTCTTT. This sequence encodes CASSAGGIGAFF.

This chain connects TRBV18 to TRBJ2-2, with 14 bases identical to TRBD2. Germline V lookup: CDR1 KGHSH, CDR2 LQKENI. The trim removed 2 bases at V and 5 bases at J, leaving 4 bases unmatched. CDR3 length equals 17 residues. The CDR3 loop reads CASSPWTSGRRTGELFF. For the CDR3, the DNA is TGTGCCAGCTCACCATGGACTAGCGGGAGGAGAACCGGGGAGCTGTTTTTT.

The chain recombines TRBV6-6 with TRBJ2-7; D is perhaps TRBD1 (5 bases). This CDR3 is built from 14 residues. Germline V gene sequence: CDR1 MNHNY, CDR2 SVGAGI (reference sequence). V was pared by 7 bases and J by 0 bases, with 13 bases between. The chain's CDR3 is CASKGLTSSYEQYF. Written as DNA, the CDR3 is TGTGCCAGCAAGGGGCTTACGAGCTCCTACGAGCAGTACTTC.

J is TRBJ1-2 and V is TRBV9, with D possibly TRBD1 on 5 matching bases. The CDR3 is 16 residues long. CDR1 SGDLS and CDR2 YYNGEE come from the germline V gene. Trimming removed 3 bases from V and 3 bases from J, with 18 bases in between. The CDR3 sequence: CASSERVRGTDYGYTF. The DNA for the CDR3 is TGTGCCAGCAGCGAGCGGGTGCGGGGGACGGACTATGGCTACACCTTC.

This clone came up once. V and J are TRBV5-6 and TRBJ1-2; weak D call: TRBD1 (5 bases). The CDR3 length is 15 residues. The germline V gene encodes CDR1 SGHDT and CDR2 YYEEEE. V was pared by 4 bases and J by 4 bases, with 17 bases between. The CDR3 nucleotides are TGTGCCAGCAGCATGGGGACGGGGAACCCCTATGGCTACACCTTC. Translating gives CASSMGTGNPYGYTF.

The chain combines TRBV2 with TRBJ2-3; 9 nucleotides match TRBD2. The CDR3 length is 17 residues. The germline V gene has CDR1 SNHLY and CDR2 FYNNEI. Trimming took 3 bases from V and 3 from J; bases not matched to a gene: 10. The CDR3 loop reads CASSDLGGGAVTDTQYF. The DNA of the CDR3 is TGTGCCAGCAGTGATTTGGGCGGGGGGGCGGTTACAGATACGCAGTATTTT.

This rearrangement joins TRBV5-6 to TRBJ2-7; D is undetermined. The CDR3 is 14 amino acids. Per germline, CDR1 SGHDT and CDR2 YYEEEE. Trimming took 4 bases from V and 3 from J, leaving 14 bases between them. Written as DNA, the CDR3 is TGTGCCAGCAGCCTCTGGAGCGTAGACTACGAGCAGTACTTC. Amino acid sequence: CASSLWSVDYEQYF.